This T cell receptor (beta chain) was observed in a study of T cells after yellow fever vaccination. Notes on the study in general: Contamination by abundant bulk-population clonotypes could be present in FACS-sorted repertoires.

CDR3 length equals 16 residues. The germline V gene encodes CDR1 SGHRS and CDR2 YFSETQ. V was clipped by 2 bases and J by 5 bases; unmatched bases: 7. TCRdb reprocessed the 5' RACE reads via MiXCR and lists one record per CDR3 protein. This sample yields a few hundred thousand distinct CDR3 sequences, of which around 6.5% are seen a single time; 15% belongs to the top ten. Note on this clonotype: The target antigen is unknown.

The chain couples TRBV5-1 to TRBJ2-2; 9 nucleotides align to TRBD2. This specimen was PBMCs, taken 5 days after the yellow fever booster vaccination. The source of this sequence is a man under 40 who received the YFV17D yellow fever vaccine. The CDR3 DNA is TGCGCCAGCAGCTTTGCAGCGGGAGGAGGTACCGGGGAGCTGTTTTTT. Protein: CASSFAAGGGTGELFF.